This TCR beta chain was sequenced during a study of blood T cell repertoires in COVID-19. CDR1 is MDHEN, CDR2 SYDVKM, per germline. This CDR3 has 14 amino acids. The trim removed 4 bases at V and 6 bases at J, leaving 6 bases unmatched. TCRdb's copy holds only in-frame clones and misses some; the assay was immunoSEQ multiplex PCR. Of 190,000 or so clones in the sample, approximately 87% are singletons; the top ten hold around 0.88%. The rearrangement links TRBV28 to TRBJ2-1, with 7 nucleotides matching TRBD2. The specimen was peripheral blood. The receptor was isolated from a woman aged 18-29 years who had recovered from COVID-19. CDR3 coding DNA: TGTGCCAGCAGTTCGAGGTGGGAGGGCAATGAGCAGTTCTTC. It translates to CASSSRWEGNEQFF.